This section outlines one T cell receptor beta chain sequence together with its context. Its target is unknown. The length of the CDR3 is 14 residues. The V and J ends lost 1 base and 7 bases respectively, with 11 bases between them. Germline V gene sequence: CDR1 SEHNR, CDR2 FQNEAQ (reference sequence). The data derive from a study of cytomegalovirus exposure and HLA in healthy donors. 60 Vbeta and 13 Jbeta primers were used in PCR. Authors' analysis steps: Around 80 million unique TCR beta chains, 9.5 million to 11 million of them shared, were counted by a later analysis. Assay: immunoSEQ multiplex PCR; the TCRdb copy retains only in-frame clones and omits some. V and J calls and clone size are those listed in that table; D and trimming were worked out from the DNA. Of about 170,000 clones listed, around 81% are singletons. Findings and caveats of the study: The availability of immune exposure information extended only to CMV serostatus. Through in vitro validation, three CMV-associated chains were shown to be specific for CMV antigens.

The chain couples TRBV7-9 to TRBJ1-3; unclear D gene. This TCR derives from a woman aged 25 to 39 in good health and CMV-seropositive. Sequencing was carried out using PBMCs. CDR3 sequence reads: CASSLESVRNTIYF. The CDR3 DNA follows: TGTGCCAGCAGCTTAGAGTCCGTACGGAACACCATATATTTT.